This TCR beta chain was captured by sequencing in a study of T cell repertoires in cytomegalovirus infection. The germline V gene encodes CDR1 SGHVS and CDR2 FQNEAQ. The CDR3 runs 15 residues. V was trimmed by 5 bases and J by 4 bases, leaving 15 bases between them. This clonotype appeared many times. TCRdb itself ran the reads through MiXCR, one entry per CDR3 protein. The data contain about 460,000 distinct CDR3 sequences, 10% to 12% of them seen just once; the ten biggest clones take up around 9.6%. The chain links TRBV7-8 to TRBJ1-5, with D uncertain. The TCR originated in a human donor in good health (CMV status not recorded). Some clones in this sample may be carry-over from other donors' samples. Sequenced material: PBMCs. CDR3 in amino acids: CASSLSRVSNQPQHF. CDR3 bases: TGTGCCAGCAGCCTTTCCCGGGTTTCAAATCAGCCCCAGCATTTT.